This T cell receptor beta chain was identified during a study of T cell repertoires in cytomegalovirus infection. Study-wide background: The public TCR beta signatures pointed to both CMV infection and matching HLA type. Study results and caveats: Frequencies of public TCR beta families were cumulated, and this identified carriers of CMV plus the relevant HLA.

V was pared by 4 bases and J by 1 base, with 3 bases of the junction left unmatched. The CDR3 extends over 15 amino acids. Looked up from germline, CDR1 is SGHNT and CDR2 is YENEEA. Note on this clonotype: The antigen remains undetermined.

TCRdb ran MiXCR on the reads and lists one entry per CDR3 protein. This table holds about 770,000 distinct CDR3 sequences, around 29% found once. The receptor's source is a human donor in good health (CMV status not recorded). Some clones in this sample may be carry-over from other donors' samples. Sequenced material: cultured CD8+ T cells from PBMCs, taken from culture after CMV antigen stimulation. The rearrangement links TRBV11-3 to TRBJ2-3; 9 nucleotides agree with TRBD2. The DNA of the CDR3 is TGTGCCAGCAGCTCACAGCGGGGGGGCACAGATACGCAGTATTTT. It yields the protein CASSSQRGGTDTQYF.